These 11 T cell receptor beta chains originate from one sample sequenced in a study of T cells in Graves' hyperthyroidism and ophthalmopathy. The investigators amplified TCR beta CDR3 regions from RNA transcripts. A set of HTBI primers served as the primers for a first-round RT-PCR of the TCR CDR3. TCRdb called the multiplex PCR reads again in MiXCR, with one record for every CDR3 protein. The table records some 740,000 distinct CDR3 sequences, around 15% of them present only once. Sequenced sample: blood. These receptors were obtained from a young woman with Graves' hyperthyroidism.

This clonotype was recorded at least ten times. Here the CDR3 reads CASSQGATSGANVLTF. The CDR3, as DNA: TGTGCCAGCAGTCAGGGGGCGACCTCTGGGGCCAACGTCCTGACTTTC. The chain has TRBV12-3 or TRBV12-4 and TRBJ2-6, with 8 bases lining up with TRBD1. The CDR3 is 16 residues long. The V segment lost 5 bases and the J segment 0 bases; nucleotides outside the gene matches: 3.

The table lists this clonotype with many counts. J is TRBJ1-4 and V is TRBV20-1; perhaps TRBD1 as D (5 bases). The CDR3 consists of 14 residues. CDR1 DFQATT and CDR2 SNEGSKA come from the germline V gene (reference sequence). V was pared by 6 bases and J by 0 bases, with 11 bases between. CDR3 nucleotide sequence: TGCAGTGCATTTACAGGAACAACTAATGAAAAACTGTTTTTT. Translated: CSAFTGTTNEKLFF.

This clonotype was seen repeatedly, ten times or more. This chain links TRBV10-3 with TRBJ2-7; the D is unclear. V dropped 0 bases and J dropped 6 bases, with 12 bases sitting between them. In germline, CDR1 is ENHRY, CDR2 SYGVKD. This CDR3 spans 14 amino acids. The CDR3 sequence is CAISESRQPFEQYF. The CDR3 nucleotides read TGTGCCATCAGTGAGTCGAGGCAGCCTTTCGAGCAGTACTTC.

This clonotype came up a few times. The V and J genes are TRBV14 and TRBJ2-1; TRBD2 matches at 9 bases. CDR1 SGHDN and CDR2 FVKESK come from the germline V gene. Trimming took 1 base from V and 10 from J; bases not matched to a gene: 8. There are 15 residues in the CDR3. The CDR3 region is CASSQVIAGAGEQFF. The CDR3 nucleotides read TGTGCCAGCAGCCAAGTAATAGCGGGGGCGGGGGAGCAGTTCTTC.

The chain uses TRBV6-1 and TRBJ2-1, with D uncertain. Trimming removed 6 bases at V and 0 bases at J, with 30 bases between. The CDR3 totals 21 residues. Germline lookup yields CDR1 MNHNS and CDR2 SASEGT. The CDR3 DNA reads TGTGCCAGCAGCAGCATACGGGCGATAGCCGAAAGCAGGAGCTCCTACAATGAGCAGTTCTTC. Its translation: CASSSIRAIAESRSSYNEQFF.

Only a few counts were recorded for this clonotype. This sequence joins TRBV18 and TRBJ1-5; D gene uncertain. Trimming removed 2 bases at V and 0 bases at J, with 14 bases between. This CDR3 region has 17 residues. Looked up from germline, CDR1 is KGHSH and CDR2 is LQKENI. CDR3 sequence: CASSPTVGGDSNQPQHF. The CDR3 DNA reads TGTGCCAGCTCACCAACCGTGGGCGGAGATAGCAATCAGCCCCAGCATTTT.

This clonotype was seen repeatedly, ten times or more. The chain uses TRBV7-2 and TRBJ2-3; TRBD2 agrees at 9 bases. CDR1 and CDR2 (germline): SGHTA, FQGNSA. The CDR3 totals 20 residues. Unmatched junction bases numbered 14, after V lost 0 bases and J lost 1 base. The CDR3 sequence: CASSLALAPGLASRTDTQYF. The CDR3 DNA reads as TGTGCCAGCAGCTTAGCCCTTGCTCCGGGACTAGCTTCTCGCACAGATACGCAGTATTTT. Full variable domain (missing parts from reference TRBV7-2 and TRBJ2-3): GAGVSQSPSNKVTEKGKDVELRCDPISGHTALYWYRQSLGQGLEFLIYFQGNSAPDKSGLPSDRFSAERTGGSVSTLTIQRTQQEDSAVYLCASSLALAPGLASRTDTQYFGPGTRLTVL.

The chain couples TRBV4-3 to TRBJ2-7; no reliable D call. Germline CDR1 is LGHNA and CDR2 is YSLEER. The CDR3 runs 15 residues. V was pared by 0 bases and J by 2 bases, with 11 bases between. This CDR3 is CASSQDRRSTYEQYF. As DNA, the CDR3 is TGCGCCAGCAGCCAAGATCGACGGAGTACCTACGAGCAGTACTTC.

This clonotype was seen a few times. The chain uses TRBV30 and TRBJ2-2; D gene uncertain. The germline CDR1 and CDR2 sequences are GTSNPN and SVGIG (reference sequence). This CDR3 region has 14 residues. Trimming removed 5 bases at V and 1 base at J, with 11 bases between. The CDR3 DNA is TGTGCCTGGGGAGTGGCTGGGAACACCGGGGAGCTGTTTTTT. This translates into CAWGVAGNTGELFF. The whole variable domain, remainder taken from reference TRBV30 and TRBJ2-2, is SQTIHQWPATLVQPVGSPLSLECTVEGTSNPNLYWYRQAAGRGLQLLFYSVGIGQISSEVPQNLSASRPQDRQFILSSKKLLLSDSGFYLCAWGVAGNTGELFFGEGSRLTVL.

This clonotype has just a few counts. V usage is TRBV6-2 or TRBV6-3 and J usage is TRBJ2-7; D is undetermined. V was shortened by 5 bases and J by 2 bases, with 13 bases between the two germline ends. The CDR3 covers 14 residues. The germline gives CDR1 MNHEY, CDR2 SVGEGT. The CDR3 DNA sequence: TGTGCCAGCAGTAACCAGTACTTTGCCTACGAGCAGTACTTC. Its translation: CASSNQYFAYEQYF.

In its sample, this clonotype was seen a few times. The gene calls are TRBV14 and TRBJ2-2, with 11 positions matching TRBD1. Germline assignment: CDR1 SGHDN and CDR2 FVKESK. V lost 4 bases and J lost 5; bases outside the gene matches: 12. The CDR3 contains 18 residues. CDR3 in DNA: TGTGCCAGCAGCCGAAGAATGCCCGGGACAGGGGGAACCGGGGAGCTGTTTTTT. Protein: CASSRRMPGTGGTGELFF.